The next 28 T cell receptor beta chains were all read from a single sample in a study of cytomegalovirus exposure and HLA in healthy donors. The study ran its PCR with 60 Vbeta and 13 Jbeta primers. Clones were read by immunoSEQ multiplex PCR, and TCRdb kept only the in-frame ones, dropping some. The profile covers 150,000 to 200,000 clones, with 65% to 85% appearing a single time and less than 4.5% taken by the ten largest. Sequencing was performed on PBMCs. Every receptor here comes from a man aged 45-65 years in good health and CMV-seronegative.

The CDR3 reads CASSSTGGRTDTQYF. The CDR3 DNA sequence: TGTGCCAGCAGCTCAACAGGGGGCCGCACAGATACGCAGTATTTT. V usage is TRBV7-9 and J usage is TRBJ2-3, with 9 bases lining up with TRBD1. CDR1 SEHNR and CDR2 FQNEAQ come from the germline V gene (reference sequence). CDR3 length: 15 residues. Trimming at V came to 4 bases and at J to 1 base, leaving 3 bases not matched to a gene.

The CDR3 here is CASSVRPGNTIYF. The CDR3, as DNA: TGTGCCAGCAGTGTCAGGCCTGGAAACACCATATATTTT. The V call is TRBV2, the J call TRBJ1-3; D uncertain. The length of the CDR3 is 13 residues. Germline CDR1 reads SNHLY; CDR2 reads FYNNEI. Trimming cost V 4 bases and J 2 bases, with 6 bases left between them.

The chain carries TRBV9 and TRBJ1-6; D is unresolved. Trimming cost V 0 bases and J 7 bases, with 8 bases left between them. Germline values: CDR1 SGDLS, CDR2 YYNGEE. The CDR3 spans 14 residues. As DNA, the CDR3 is TGTGCCAGCAGCGTAGTAGGCGGGAATTCACCCCTCCACTTT. Translated, it gives CASSVVGGNSPLHF.

This sequence joins TRBV9 and TRBJ1-1, with 10 bases identical to TRBD1. The CDR3 totals 17 residues. Unmatched junction bases numbered 11, after V lost 3 bases and J lost 3 bases. Germline V gives CDR1 SGDLS, CDR2 YYNGEE. CDR3 region: CASSAHRDRGGDTEAFF. The CDR3 nucleotides read TGTGCCAGCAGCGCGCACCGGGACAGGGGAGGAGACACTGAAGCTTTCTTT.

In this sample, this clone turned up once. The rearrangement joins TRBV5-5 to TRBJ2-7, with TRBD1 matching over 7 bases. The length of the CDR3 is 14 residues. Losses at the gene ends were 3 bases for V and 4 bases for J; bases not matched to a gene: 7. Per germline, CDR1 SGHKS and CDR2 YYEKEE (reference sequence). CDR3 DNA: TGTGCCAGCAGCTCGAGACAGGGATTATACGAGCAGTACTTC. Amino acid sequence: CASSSRQGLYEQYF.

The rearrangement joins TRBV10-2 to TRBJ2-7; TRBD1 matches at 7 bases. CDR1 is WSHSY and CDR2 is SAAADI in the germline V gene. The CDR3 extends over 13 amino acids. V lost 6 bases and J lost 0; bases outside the gene matches: 2. The CDR3 region is CASRDRDSYEQYF. CDR3 nucleotide sequence: TGCGCCAGCAGAGACAGGGACTCCTACGAGCAGTACTTC.

The chain couples TRBV10-1 to TRBJ2-2; 12 nucleotides line up with TRBD2. This CDR3 has 15 amino acids. The germline gives CDR1 WNHNN, CDR2 SYGVQD (reference sequence). V dropped 6 bases and J dropped 7; count of bases not matched to a gene: 6. The CDR3: CASSPTSGGVGELFF. CDR3 sequence (DNA): TGCGCCAGCAGCCCGACTAGCGGGGGTGTCGGGGAGCTGTTTTTT.

The rearrangement links TRBV30 to TRBJ2-3, with D possibly matching TRBD2 (6 bases). V lost 4 bases and J 2 bases, leaving 10 bases between the germline ends. The CDR3 contains 13 residues. Germline V gene lookup returns CDR1 GTSNPN and CDR2 SVGIG (reference sequence). The CDR3 sequence: CAWTPGDTDTQYF. In DNA, the CDR3 is TGTGCCTGGACCCCGGGGGACACAGATACGCAGTATTTT.

The chain combines TRBV10-3 with TRBJ2-2; a weak D match, TRBD2 (6 bases). V dropped 0 bases and J dropped 4 bases, with 9 bases sitting between them. CDR3 length: 15 residues. The germline V gene encodes CDR1 ENHRY and CDR2 SYGVKD. The CDR3 region has the DNA TGTGCCATCAGTGAGTCTGTGGGGGGCACCGGGGAGCTGTTTTTT. It codes for CAISESVGGTGELFF.

The chain links TRBV7-2 to TRBJ1-5, with 7 bases fitting TRBD1. V trimming: 5 bases; J trimming: 3 bases; junction bases outside the gene matches: 7. Germline V CDR1 and CDR2: SGHTA, FQGNSA. This CDR3 comprises 15 residues. CDR3 in amino acids: CASSLGQAANQPQHF. The CDR3 DNA reads as TGTGCCAGCAGCCTCGGACAGGCGGCCAATCAGCCCCAGCATTTT.

V is TRBV7-9 and J is TRBJ1-6, with D possibly matching TRBD1 (6 bases). The CDR3 spans 15 residues. Germline loops: CDR1 SEHNR, CDR2 FQNEAQ (reference sequence). Trimming removed 5 bases from V and 8 bases from J, with 16 bases in between. The CDR3 region has the DNA TGTGCCAGCAGCCCCGGGGGGCAGAGGCATTCACCCCTCCACTTT. Residues: CASSPGGQRHSPLHF.

This clone was seen only a few times. This chain uses TRBV12-5 with TRBJ2-5; no definite D call. This CDR3 contains 13 residues. CDR1 and CDR2 (germline): LGHNT, FRNRAP. Trimming removed 6 bases from V and 5 bases from J, with 13 bases in between. The CDR3 nucleotides read TGTGCTAGTGGCGTCTGGGCTGGTGAGACCCAGTACTTC. This codes for CASGVWAGETQYF. Based on the CDR3 plus reference TRBV12-5 and TRBJ2-5, the full variable domain is DARVTQTPRHKVTEMGQEVTMRCQPILGHNTVFWYRQTMMQGLELLAYFRNRAPLDDSGMPKDRFSAEMPDATLATLKIQPSEPRDSAVYFCASGVWAGETQYFGPGTRLLVL.

The CDR3 reads CASSPRQGIDEQFF. CDR3 nucleotide sequence: TGTGCCAGCAGTCCAAGACAGGGAATCGATGAGCAGTTCTTC. This chain connects TRBV27 to TRBJ2-1; 7 bases line up with TRBD1. The V segment lost 5 bases and the J segment 8 bases; nucleotides outside the gene matches: 9. Germline V gene data show CDR1 as MNHEY and CDR2 as SMNVEV (reference sequence). The CDR3 spans 14 residues.

This sequence joins TRBV5-6 and TRBJ2-3; 9 bases are a match to TRBD1. The V and J ends lost 3 bases and 3 bases, in that order; junction bases with no gene match: 8. Germline V gene lookup returns CDR1 SGHDT and CDR2 YYEEEE. The CDR3 is 16 amino acids. The CDR3 DNA reads as TGTGCCAGCAGCTGGAGCGGACAGGGGTGGACAGATACGCAGTATTTT. Amino acids: CASSWSGQGWTDTQYF.

The chain combines TRBV7-2 with TRBJ1-2, with 7 nucleotides matching TRBD1. Trimming removed 5 bases from V and 2 bases from J; junction bases left unmatched: 5. Germline assignment: CDR1 SGHTA and CDR2 FQGNSA. CDR3 length: 14 amino acids. DNA for the CDR3: TGTGCCAGCAGCCGAGACAGGGCCAACTATGGCTACACCTTC. Translating it yields CASSRDRANYGYTF.

CDR3 sequence: CASSFRGSYNSPLHF. The DNA for the CDR3 is TGTGCCAGCAGCTTTAGGGGCTCCTATAATTCACCCCTCCACTTT. The chain has TRBV5-6 and TRBJ1-6; D is possibly TRBD1 (5 bases). The V end was cut by 2 bases, the J end by 0 bases, with 6 bases between. Germline assignment: CDR1 SGHDT and CDR2 YYEEEE. The CDR3 loop spans 15 amino acids.

The J gene is TRBJ1-2, the V gene TRBV5-4; 9 nucleotides align to TRBD1. The junction had 12 bases not matched to a gene; V was cut back by 3 bases and J by 0 bases. This CDR3 spans 18 amino acids. CDR1 SGHNT and CDR2 YYREEE come from the germline V gene (reference sequence). CDR3 bases: TGTGCCAGCAGCTCACTTCCCCGGACAGGGGAGGCTAACTATGGCTACACCTTC. Translation gives CASSSLPRTGEANYGYTF.

The chain employs TRBV5-5 and TRBJ1-1; 8 bases fit TRBD1. The germline CDR1 and CDR2 sequences are SGHKS and YYEKEE (reference sequence). The CDR3 contains 15 residues. Unmatched junction bases numbered 4, after V lost 0 bases and J lost 3 bases. The CDR3 nucleotides are TGTGCCAGCAGCTTGGGGGGACAGGCTGACACTGAAGCTTTCTTT. Protein product: CASSLGGQADTEAFF.

The V gene is TRBV5-3, the J gene TRBJ1-1, with D tentatively TRBD1 (6 bases). TRBV5-3 is an ORF, with its function uncertain. CDR3 length: 13 amino acids. Trimming pared 3 bases from V and 6 bases from J, leaving 12 bases between. CDR3 region: CARSSDSRPEAFF. CDR3 DNA sequence: TGTGCCAGAAGCTCGGACAGTCGGCCTGAAGCTTTCTTT.

This sequence joins TRBV6-5 and TRBJ1-1, with no clear D. The CDR3 length is 12 residues. Trimming stripped 0 bases from V and 5 bases from J, with 4 bases between. CDR1 is MNHEY, CDR2 SVGAGI, per germline. Here the CDR3 reads CASSYSSTEAFF. The DNA of the CDR3 is TGTGCCAGCAGTTACTCGAGTACTGAAGCTTTCTTT.

On this clone itself: This may be a read error, as it is one base from a much larger clone. V gene TRBV11-2 combines with J gene TRBJ2-1; D is possibly TRBD1 (6 bases). V shed 4 bases and J shed 3 bases, with 7 bases lying between them. Germline V gives CDR1 SGHAT, CDR2 FQNNGV. There are 13 residues in the CDR3. DNA for the CDR3: TGTGCCAGCAGCTGGGGACACTACAATGAGCAGTTCTTC. This encodes CASSWGHYNEQFF.

CDR3 residues: CASSLGHVSGANVLTF. In DNA form, the CDR3 reads TGTGCCAGCAGCTTGGGACACGTCTCTGGGGCCAACGTCCTGACTTTC. This chain links TRBV5-8 with TRBJ2-6; the D is unclear. Germline CDR1 and CDR2: SGHTS and YDEGEE. The CDR3 is 16 amino acids. V lost 0 bases, J lost 0 bases, and 7 bases lay in between.

The CDR3 DNA reads as TGTGCCAGCAGCTTGGTGATGGGGGCCTTCTACAATGAGCAGTTCTTC. Protein: CASSLVMGAFYNEQFF. The chain is built from TRBV5-8 and TRBJ2-1, with D maybe TRBD1 (6 bases). V was pared by 0 bases and J by 3 bases, with 13 bases between. Germline V gene data show CDR1 as SGHTS and CDR2 as YDEGEE. The CDR3 is made up of 16 amino acids. Filled out from reference TRBV5-8 and TRBJ2-1, the complete variable domain reads EAGVTQSPTHLIKTRGQQATLRCSPISGHTSVYWYQQALGLGLQFLLWYDEGEERNRGNFPPRFSGRQFPNYSSELNVNALELEDSALYLCASSLVMGAFYNEQFFGPGTRLTVL.

The count of this clone is one. V gene TRBV2 combines with J gene TRBJ2-5; 7 bases agree with TRBD2. CDR1 SNHLY and CDR2 FYNNEI come from the germline V gene. The V gene end was trimmed by 7 bases and the J gene end by 5 bases; junction bases not matched to a gene: 7. The CDR3 is 13 amino acids. CDR3 sequence reads: CASTGGGGETQYF. The DNA of the CDR3 is TGTGCCAGCACTGGCGGGGGAGGGGAGACCCAGTACTTC.

The rearrangement uses TRBV7-6 and TRBJ2-7; 7 nucleotides align to TRBD1. The CDR3 is made up of 13 amino acids. V shed 3 bases and J 3 bases; nucleotides not matched to a gene: 2. Germline assignment: CDR1 SGHVS and CDR2 FNYEAQ. The CDR3 DNA reads TGTGCCAGCAGCTTGGGACAGCACTACGAGCAGTACTTC. Its protein is CASSLGQHYEQYF.

This clone was recorded a few times. The chain links TRBV18 to TRBJ2-1; possible D gene TRBD1, 6 bases. The CDR3 sequence is 17 residues long. Germline lookup yields CDR1 KGHSH and CDR2 LQKENI. V shed 6 bases and J shed 5 bases, with 23 bases lying between them. The CDR3 reads CASSHRPGQRPNNEQFF. The CDR3 DNA reads TGTGCCAGCTCTCACCGGCCGGGACAACGACCTAACAATGAGCAGTTCTTC.

The chain employs TRBV19 and TRBJ2-7; TRBD1 is a possible D gene (5 bases). V lost 2 bases and J 2 bases, leaving 7 bases between the germline ends. Germline assignment: CDR1 LNHDA and CDR2 SQIVND (reference sequence). The CDR3 sequence is 13 residues long. CDR3 sequence (DNA): TGTGCCAGTAGTATACAAGGGGCCTACGAGCAGTACTTC. Amino acid sequence: CASSIQGAYEQYF.

Remarks on this clone: The junction differs from germline at one of its ends, possibly a read error. The J gene is TRBJ1-2, the V gene TRBV7-9; a possible D gene is TRBD1 (6 bases). CDR1 and CDR2 (germline): SEHNR, FQNEAQ (reference sequence). There are 14 residues in the CDR3. CDR3 loop: CSSSLDVGGYGYTF. The CDR3 DNA reads TGTTCCAGCAGCTTAGACGTAGGGGGATATGGCTACACCTTC. The variable domain in full, with the rest retrieved from reference TRBV7-9 and TRBJ1-2, is DTGVSQNPRHKITKRGQNVTFRCDPISEHNRLYWYRQTLGQGPEFLTYFQNEAQLEKSRLLSDRFSAERPKGSFSTLEIQRTEQGDSAMYLCSSSLDVGGYGYTFGSGTRLTVV.